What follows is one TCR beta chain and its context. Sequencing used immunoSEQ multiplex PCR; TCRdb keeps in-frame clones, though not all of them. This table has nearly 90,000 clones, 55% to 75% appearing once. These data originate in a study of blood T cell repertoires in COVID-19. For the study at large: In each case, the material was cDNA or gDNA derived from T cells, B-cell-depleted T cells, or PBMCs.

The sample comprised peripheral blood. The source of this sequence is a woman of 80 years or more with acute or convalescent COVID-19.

The CDR3 sequence is CATSSPSGGQETQYF. As DNA, the CDR3 is TGTGCCACCAGCAGCCCTAGCGGGGGGCAAGAGACCCAGTACTTC. The J gene is TRBJ2-5, the V gene TRBV15, with TRBD2 matching 11 bases. Per the germline V gene, CDR1 is LNHNV and CDR2 is YYDKDF (reference sequence). CDR3 size: 15 residues. J lost 2 bases, V lost 3 bases, and 2 bases had no gene match. Supplemented by reference TRBV15 and TRBJ2-5, the full variable domain reads DAMVIQNPRYQVTQFGKPVTLSCSQTLNHNVMYWYQQKSSQAPKLLFHYYDKDFNNEADTPDNFQSRRPNTSFCFLDIRSPGLGDTAMYLCATSSPSGGQETQYFGPGTRLLVL.